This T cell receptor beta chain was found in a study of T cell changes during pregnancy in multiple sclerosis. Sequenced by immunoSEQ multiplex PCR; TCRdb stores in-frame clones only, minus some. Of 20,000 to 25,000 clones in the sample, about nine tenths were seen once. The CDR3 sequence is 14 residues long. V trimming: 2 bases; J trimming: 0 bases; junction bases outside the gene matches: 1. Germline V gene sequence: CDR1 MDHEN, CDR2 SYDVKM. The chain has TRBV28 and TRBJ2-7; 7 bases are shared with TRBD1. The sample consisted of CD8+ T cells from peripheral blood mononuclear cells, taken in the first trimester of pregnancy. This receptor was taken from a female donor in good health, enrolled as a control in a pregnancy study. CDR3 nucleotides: TGTGCCAGCAGTTTACAGGGGGACTCCTACGAGCAGTACTTC. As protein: CASSLQGDSYEQYF.